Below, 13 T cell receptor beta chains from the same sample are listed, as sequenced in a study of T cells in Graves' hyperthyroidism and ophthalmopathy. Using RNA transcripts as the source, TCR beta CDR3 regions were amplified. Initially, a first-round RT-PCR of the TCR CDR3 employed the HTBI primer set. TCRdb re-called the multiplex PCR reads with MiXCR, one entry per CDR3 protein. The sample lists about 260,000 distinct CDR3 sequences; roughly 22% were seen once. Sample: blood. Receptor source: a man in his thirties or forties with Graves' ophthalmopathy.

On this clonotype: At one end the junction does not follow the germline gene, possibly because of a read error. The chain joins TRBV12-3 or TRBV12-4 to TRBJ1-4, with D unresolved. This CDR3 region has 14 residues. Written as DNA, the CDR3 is TGTGCCAGCAGCCCTATAGGGAGCGATGAAAAACTGCTTTTT. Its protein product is CASSPIGSDEKLLF.

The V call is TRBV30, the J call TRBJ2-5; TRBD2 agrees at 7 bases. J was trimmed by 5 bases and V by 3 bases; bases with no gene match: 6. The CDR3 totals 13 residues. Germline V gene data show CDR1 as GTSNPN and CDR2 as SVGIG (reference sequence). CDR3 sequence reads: CAWSLRRGETQYF. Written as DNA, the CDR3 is TGTGCCTGGAGCCTACGGCGGGGGGAGACCCAGTACTTC. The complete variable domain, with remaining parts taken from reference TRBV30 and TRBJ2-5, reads SQTIHQWPATLVQPVGSPLSLECTVEGTSNPNLYWYRQAAGRGLQLLFYSVGIGQISSEVPQNLSASRPQDRQFILSSKKLLLSDSGFYLCAWSLRRGETQYFGPGTRLLVL.

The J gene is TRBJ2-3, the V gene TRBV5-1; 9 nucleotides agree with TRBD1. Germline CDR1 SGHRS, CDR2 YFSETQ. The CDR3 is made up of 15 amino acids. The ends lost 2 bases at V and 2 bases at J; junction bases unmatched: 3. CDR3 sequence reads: CASSFWTGATDTQYF. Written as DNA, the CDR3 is TGCGCCAGCAGCTTTTGGACAGGGGCCACAGATACGCAGTATTTT.

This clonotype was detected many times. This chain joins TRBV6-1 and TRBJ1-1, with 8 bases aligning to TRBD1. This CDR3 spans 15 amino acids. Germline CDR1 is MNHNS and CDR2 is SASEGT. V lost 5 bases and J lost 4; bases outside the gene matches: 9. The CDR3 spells CASSYPDRAGTEAFF. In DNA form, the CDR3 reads TGTGCCAGCAGTTACCCGGACAGGGCGGGCACTGAAGCTTTCTTT.

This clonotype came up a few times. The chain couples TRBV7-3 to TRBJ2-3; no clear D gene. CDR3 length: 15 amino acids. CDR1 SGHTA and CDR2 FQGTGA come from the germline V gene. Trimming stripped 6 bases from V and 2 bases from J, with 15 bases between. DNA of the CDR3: TGTGCCAGCAGTTCCGGGCTCTCCTCCACAGATACGCAGTATTTT. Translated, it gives CASSSGLSSTDTQYF. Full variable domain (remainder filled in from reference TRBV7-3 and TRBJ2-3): GAGVSQTPSNKVTEKGKYVELRCDPISGHTALYWYRQSLGQGPEFLIYFQGTGAADDSGLPNDRFFAVRPEGSVSTLKIQRTERGDSAVYLCASSSGLSSTDTQYFGPGTRLTVL.

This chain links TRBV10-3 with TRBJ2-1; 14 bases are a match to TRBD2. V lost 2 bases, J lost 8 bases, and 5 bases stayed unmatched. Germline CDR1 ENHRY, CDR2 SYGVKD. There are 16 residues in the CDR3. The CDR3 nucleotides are TGTGCCATCAGTGAGAGACTAGCGGGAGGGGAGGATGAGCAGTTCTTC. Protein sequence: CAISERLAGGEDEQFF.

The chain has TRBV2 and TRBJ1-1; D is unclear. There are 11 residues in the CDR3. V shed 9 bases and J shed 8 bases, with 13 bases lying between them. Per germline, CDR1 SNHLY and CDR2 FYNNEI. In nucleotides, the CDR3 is TGTGCCAGTCTGGGAGGAACAGAAGCTTTCTTT. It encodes CASLGGTEAFF.

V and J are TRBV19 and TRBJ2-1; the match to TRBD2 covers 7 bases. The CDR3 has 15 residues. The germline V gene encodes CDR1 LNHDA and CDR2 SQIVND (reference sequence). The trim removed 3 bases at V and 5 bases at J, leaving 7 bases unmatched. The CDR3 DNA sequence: TGTGCCAGTAGTATCCCCTGGGCGGGGGACAATGAGCAGTTCTTC. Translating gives CASSIPWAGDNEQFF.

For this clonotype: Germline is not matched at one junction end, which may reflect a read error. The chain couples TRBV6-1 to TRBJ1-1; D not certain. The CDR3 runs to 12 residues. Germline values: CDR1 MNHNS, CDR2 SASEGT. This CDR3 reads CASSTTNSEAFF. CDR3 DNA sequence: TGTGCCAGCAGCACAACGAACTCTGAAGCTTTCTTT.

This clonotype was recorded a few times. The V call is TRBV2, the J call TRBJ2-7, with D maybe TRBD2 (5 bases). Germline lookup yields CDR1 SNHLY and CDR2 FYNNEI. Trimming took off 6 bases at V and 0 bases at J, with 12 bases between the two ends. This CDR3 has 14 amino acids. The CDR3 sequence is CASSPEADSYEQYF. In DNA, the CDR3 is TGTGCCAGCAGCCCGGAGGCGGACTCCTACGAGCAGTACTTC.

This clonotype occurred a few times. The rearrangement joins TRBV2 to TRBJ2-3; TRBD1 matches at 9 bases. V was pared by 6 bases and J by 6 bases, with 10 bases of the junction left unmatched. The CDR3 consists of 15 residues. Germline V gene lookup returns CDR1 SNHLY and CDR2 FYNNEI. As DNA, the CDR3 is TGTGCCAGCAGCCCAATAACCGACAGGGGGGATACGCAGTATTTT. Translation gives CASSPITDRGDTQYF.

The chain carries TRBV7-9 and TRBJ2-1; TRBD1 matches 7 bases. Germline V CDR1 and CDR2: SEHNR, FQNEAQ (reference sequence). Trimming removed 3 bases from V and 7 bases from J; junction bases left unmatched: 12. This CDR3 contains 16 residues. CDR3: CASSFSKGTGANEQFF. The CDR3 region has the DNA TGTGCCAGCAGCTTTTCTAAGGGCACAGGGGCAAATGAGCAGTTCTTC.

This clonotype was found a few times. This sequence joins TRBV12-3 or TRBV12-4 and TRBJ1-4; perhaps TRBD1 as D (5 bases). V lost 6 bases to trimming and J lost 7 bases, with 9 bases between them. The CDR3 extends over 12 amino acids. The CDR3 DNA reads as TGTGCCAGCAGGTCTCAGGGTGAAAAACTGTTTTTT. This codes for CASRSQGEKLFF.